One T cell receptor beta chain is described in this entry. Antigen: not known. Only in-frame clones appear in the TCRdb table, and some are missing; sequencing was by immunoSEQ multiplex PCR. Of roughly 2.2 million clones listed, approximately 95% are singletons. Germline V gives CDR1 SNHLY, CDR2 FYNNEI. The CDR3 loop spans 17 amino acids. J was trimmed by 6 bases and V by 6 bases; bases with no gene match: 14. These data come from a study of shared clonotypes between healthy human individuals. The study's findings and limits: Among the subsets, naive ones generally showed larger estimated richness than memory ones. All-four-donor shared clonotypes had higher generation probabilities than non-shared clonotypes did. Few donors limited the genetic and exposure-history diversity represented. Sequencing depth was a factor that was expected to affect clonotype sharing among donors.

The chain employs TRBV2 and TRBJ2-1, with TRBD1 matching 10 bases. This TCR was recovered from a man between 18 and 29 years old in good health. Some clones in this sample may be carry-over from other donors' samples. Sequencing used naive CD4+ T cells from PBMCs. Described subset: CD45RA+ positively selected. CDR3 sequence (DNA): TGTGCCAGCAGCCGAGCCGTCGGCGGGACAGGGGTCAATGAGCAGTTCTTC. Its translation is CASSRAVGGTGVNEQFF.